This T cell receptor (beta chain) was obtained from a study of blood T cell repertoires in COVID-19. Study information: Whether acute or convalescent, the COVID-19 samples came from the United States, Italy and Spain. Nucleic acid was either cDNA or gDNA, and it came from T cells, B-cell-depleted T cells, or PBMCs.

Participants came from 24 US areas, aged roughly 18 to 100 years. Participants were placed into cohorts based on the clinical history they reported. The junction had 12 bases not matched to a gene; V was cut back by 4 bases and J by 5 bases. The CDR3 sequence is 17 residues long. The germline V gene encodes CDR1 SGHRS and CDR2 YFSETQ. Generated by immunoSEQ multiplex PCR, the TCRdb table keeps only in-frame clones and is missing some. The sample has around 300,000 clones, roughly nine tenths seen once. The V gene is TRBV5-1, the J gene TRBJ2-4; the match to TRBD1 covers 10 bases. This TCR came from an older woman who had recovered from COVID-19. Sequencing was done on a sample of PBMCs or T cells enriched from blood (not recorded which). The CDR3 here is CASSRTPGQGTENIQYF. CDR3 bases: TGCGCCAGCAGCCGTACACCGGGACAGGGGACTGAAAACATTCAGTACTTC.